A selection of T cell receptor beta chains follows, all from one sample in a study of technical replicates of blood from several donors. The assay was immunoSEQ multiplex PCR, and TCRdb's table has in-frame clones only and misses some. The table includes 75,000 to 100,000 clones, roughly 94% detected once. The sample was T cells isolated from PBMCs. The receptors derive from a human donor in good health. The CDR3 runs from the conserved cysteine through the conserved F or W. D genes are given only for firm matches. Not every row has a clone size; where given, it reads once, few, many or a size class.

CDR3aa	CDR3nt	d_gene	abundance	v_gene	j_gene
CASSQEGTGVRSYEQYF	TGTGCCAGCAGCCAAGAGGGGACAGGGGTCCGTTCCTACGAGCAGTACTTC	TRBD1	NA	TRBV4-2	TRBJ2-7
CASSWGLGYNEQFF	TGTGCCAGCAGCTGGGGACTAGGTTACAATGAGCAGTTCTTC	TRBD2	NA	TRBV7-2	TRBJ2-1
CASSMQGDYGYTF	TGTGCCAGCAGTATGCAGGGGGACTATGGCTACACCTTC	TRBD1	once	TRBV6-6	TRBJ1-2
CSVEADNYEQYF	TGCAGCGTTGAAGCGGATAACTACGAGCAGTACTTC	NA	NA	TRBV29-1	TRBJ2-7
CASTGIFYEQYF	TGTGCCAGCACAGGGATATTCTACGAGCAGTACTTC	NA	NA	TRBV28	TRBJ2-7
CSVELAGYEQYF	TGCAGCGTTGAACTAGCGGGATACGAGCAGTACTTC	TRBD2	NA	TRBV29-1	TRBJ2-7
CASSYSTGEQYF	TGTGCCAGCAGTTACTCGACGGGCGAGCAGTACTTC	NA	NA	TRBV6-5	TRBJ2-7
CASSPPGGTEAFF	TGTGCCAGTAGCCCCCCGGGTGGCACTGAAGCTTTCTTT	NA	few	TRBV19	TRBJ1-1
CASSRGTETSEAFF	TGTGCCAGCTCACGCGGGACAGAAACCAGTGAAGCTTTCTTT	TRBD1	NA	TRBV18	TRBJ1-1
CASRFPGQLYGYTF	TGCGCCAGCAGATTCCCGGGACAGCTCTATGGCTACACCTTC	TRBD1	NA	TRBV5-1	TRBJ1-2
CASSSGNTGELFF	TGTGCCAGCTCATCTGGCAACACCGGGGAGCTGTTTTTT	NA	NA	TRBV18	TRBJ2-2
CAISLGQASTDTQYF	TGTGCCATCAGCTTGGGACAGGCTAGCACAGATACGCAGTATTTT	TRBD1	NA	TRBV10-3	TRBJ2-3
CAWSRLAGINEQFF	TGTGCCTGGAGCAGACTAGCGGGAATCAATGAGCAGTTCTTC	TRBD2	once	TRBV30	TRBJ2-1
CASSESVGQGAFF	TGTGCCAGCAGTGAAAGCGTAGGGCAGGGAGCTTTCTTT	NA	NA	TRBV25-1	TRBJ1-1
CASSESLETQYF	TGTGCCAGCAGTGAAAGCCTGGAGACCCAGTACTTC	NA	NA	TRBV6-1	TRBJ2-5
CASSLTSGSPSYEQYF	TGTGCCAGCAGTTTAACTAGCGGATCGCCCTCCTACGAGCAGTACTTC	TRBD2	NA	TRBV27	TRBJ2-7
CASSSGGEDTEAFF	TGTGCCAGCAGTTCCGGGGGGGAGGACACTGAAGCTTTCTTT	NA	NA	TRBV6-5	TRBJ1-1
CASSESGSTQETQYF	TGTGCCAGCAGTGAAAGCGGGAGTACCCAAGAGACCCAGTACTTC	TRBD2	NA	TRBV6-4	TRBJ2-5
CASSHSENEQFF	TGTGCCAGCAGCCACTCCGAGAATGAGCAGTTCTTC	NA	NA	TRBV7-9	TRBJ2-1
CASSLLGDLDSGNTIYF	TGTGCCAGCAGCTTATTGGGAGACCTAGACTCTGGAAACACCATATATTTT	NA	NA	TRBV13	TRBJ1-3
CASSVTSGNNEQFF	TGTGCCAGCAGCGTTACTAGCGGTAACAATGAGCAGTTCTTC	TRBD2	once	TRBV9	TRBJ2-1
CASSERGWTDTQYF	TGTGCCAGCAGTGAAAGGGGTTGGACAGATACGCAGTATTTT	NA	NA	TRBV2	TRBJ2-3
CASSGPPGTGANTEAFF	TGTGCCAGCAGCGGCCCGCCCGGGACAGGGGCTAACACTGAAGCTTTCTTT	TRBD1	few	TRBV7-2	TRBJ1-1
CASAPGQGEVGNQPQHF	TGTGCCAGCGCCCCGGGACAGGGAGAGGTTGGCAATCAGCCCCAGCATTTT	TRBD1	NA	TRBV27	TRBJ1-5